The 5 T cell receptor beta chains listed next were all sequenced from one sample in a study of blood T cell repertoires in COVID-19. The protocol was immunoSEQ multiplex PCR, while the TCRdb copy is restricted to in-frame clones and leaves out a portion. Among a few hundred thousand clones, just over 85% were seen once, and the ten largest hold roughly 2.3%. The sequencing sample was made of peripheral blood. Every receptor here comes from a man aged 25-45 years who had recovered from COVID-19.

About this clone: Germline and junction disagree at one end, which may indicate a read error. The chain couples TRBV3-1 (or the pseudogene TRBV3-2) to TRBJ1-2, with D perhaps TRBD1 (6 bases). The CDR3 runs to 14 residues. The germline gives CDR1 LGHDT, CDR2 YNNKEL (reference sequence). CDR3 loop: CASSQDPRRDTPFF. DNA of the CDR3: TGTGCCAGCAGCCAAGACCCCCGCCGGGACACCCCTTTCTTC.

The rearrangement uses TRBV9 and TRBJ1-2; 11 bases are a match to TRBD1. Trimming removed 3 bases from V and 1 base from J; junction bases left unmatched: 8. The CDR3 has 17 amino acids. Per the germline V gene, CDR1 is SGDLS and CDR2 is YYNGEE. CDR3 DNA: TGTGCCAGCAGCGCCCGGGACAGGGGGAACCTTAACTATGGCTACACCTTC. Translated: CASSARDRGNLNYGYTF.

V gene TRBV5-6 combines with J gene TRBJ2-3, with unresolved D. Germline V CDR1 and CDR2: SGHDT, YYEEEE. The ends were cut back, 0 bases at V and 2 bases at J, with 7 bases in the middle. The CDR3 runs to 14 residues. The DNA of the CDR3 is TGTGCCAGCAGCTTGGTACAGAACACAGATACGCAGTATTTT. It yields the protein CASSLVQNTDTQYF.

The chain has TRBV7-9 and TRBJ1-2; TRBD1 agrees at 9 bases. The CDR3 runs to 15 residues. V gave up 5 bases and J gave up 7 bases; unmatched junction bases: 11. Looked up from germline, CDR1 is SEHNR and CDR2 is FQNEAQ (reference sequence). The CDR3 nucleotides read TGTGCCAGCAGCGGCCGGGACAGGGCGCAGGGTGGCTACACCTTC. It codes for CASSGRDRAQGGYTF.

The chain combines TRBV11-3 with TRBJ2-1, with D hard to call. The V gene's germline CDR1 is SGHNT and CDR2 YENEEA. The V gene lost 5 bases and the J gene lost 0 bases, with 11 bases spanning the gap. The CDR3 extends over 15 amino acids. The CDR3 nucleotides read TGTGCCAGCAGCCGTGGTGGCGGCTCCTACAATGAGCAGTTCTTC. It is translated as CASSRGGGSYNEQFF.